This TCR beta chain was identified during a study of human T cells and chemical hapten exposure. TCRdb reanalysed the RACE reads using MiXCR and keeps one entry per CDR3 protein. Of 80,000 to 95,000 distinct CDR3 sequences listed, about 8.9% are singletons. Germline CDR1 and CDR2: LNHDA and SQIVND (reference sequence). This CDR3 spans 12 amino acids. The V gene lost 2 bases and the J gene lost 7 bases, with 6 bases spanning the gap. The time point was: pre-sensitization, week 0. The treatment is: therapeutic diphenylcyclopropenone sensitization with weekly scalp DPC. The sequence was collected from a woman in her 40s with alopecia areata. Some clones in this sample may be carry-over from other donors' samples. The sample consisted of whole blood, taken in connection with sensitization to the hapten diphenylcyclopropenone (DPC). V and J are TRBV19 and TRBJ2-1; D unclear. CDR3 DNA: TGTGCCAGTAGTATACCACCGAATGAGCAGTTCTTC. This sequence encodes CASSIPPNEQFF. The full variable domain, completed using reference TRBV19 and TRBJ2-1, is DGGITQSPKYLFRKEGQNVTLSCEQNLNHDAMYWYRQDPGQGLRLIYYSQIVNDFQKGDIAEGYSVSREKKESFPLTVTSAQKNPTAFYLCASSIPPNEQFFGPGTRLTVL.